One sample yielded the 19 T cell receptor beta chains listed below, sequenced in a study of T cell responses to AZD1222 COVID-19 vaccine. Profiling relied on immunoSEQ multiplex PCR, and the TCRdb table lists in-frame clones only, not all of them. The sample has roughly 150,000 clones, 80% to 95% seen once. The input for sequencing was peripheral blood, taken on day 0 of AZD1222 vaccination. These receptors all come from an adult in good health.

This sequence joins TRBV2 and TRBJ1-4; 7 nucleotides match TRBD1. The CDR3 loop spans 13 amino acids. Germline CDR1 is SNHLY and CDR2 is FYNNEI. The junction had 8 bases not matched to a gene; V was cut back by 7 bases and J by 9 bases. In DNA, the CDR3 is TGTGCCAGCAAGGGACAGACAGTGAAAAAACTGTTTTTT. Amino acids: CASKGQTVKKLFF.

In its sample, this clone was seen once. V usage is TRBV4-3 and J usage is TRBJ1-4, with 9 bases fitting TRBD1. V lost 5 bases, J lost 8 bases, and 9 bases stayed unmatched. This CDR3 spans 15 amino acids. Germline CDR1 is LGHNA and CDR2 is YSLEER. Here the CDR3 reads CASSYNRGLREKLFF. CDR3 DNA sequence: TGCGCCAGCAGCTACAACAGGGGGCTCAGGGAAAAACTGTTTTTT.

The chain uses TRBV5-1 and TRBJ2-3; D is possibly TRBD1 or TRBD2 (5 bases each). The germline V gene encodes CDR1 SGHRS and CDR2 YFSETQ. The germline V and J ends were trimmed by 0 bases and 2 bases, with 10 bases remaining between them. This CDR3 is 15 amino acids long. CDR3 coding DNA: TGCGCCAGCAGCTTGGTGGCAGGGACCACAGATACGCAGTATTTT. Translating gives CASSLVAGTTDTQYF.

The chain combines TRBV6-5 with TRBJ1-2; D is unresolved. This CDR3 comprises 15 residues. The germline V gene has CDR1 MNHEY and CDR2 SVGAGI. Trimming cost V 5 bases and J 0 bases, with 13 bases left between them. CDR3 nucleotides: TGTGCCAGCAGTAGCTCACTTGGGGCTAACTATGGCTACACCTTC. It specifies CASSSSLGANYGYTF.

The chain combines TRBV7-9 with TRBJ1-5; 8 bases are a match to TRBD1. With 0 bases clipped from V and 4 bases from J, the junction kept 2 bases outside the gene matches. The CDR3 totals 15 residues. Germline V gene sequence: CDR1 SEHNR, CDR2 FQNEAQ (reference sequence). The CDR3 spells CASSLAGTGNQPQHF. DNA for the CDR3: TGTGCCAGCAGCTTAGCGGGGACAGGTAATCAGCCCCAGCATTTT.

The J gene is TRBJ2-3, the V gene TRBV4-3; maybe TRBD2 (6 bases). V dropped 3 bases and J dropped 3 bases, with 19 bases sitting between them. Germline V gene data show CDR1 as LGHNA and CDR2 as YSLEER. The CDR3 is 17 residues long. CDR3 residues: CASSHLPRGKGTDTQYF. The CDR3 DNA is TGCGCCAGCAGCCACCTACCTCGGGGGAAGGGGACAGATACGCAGTATTTT.

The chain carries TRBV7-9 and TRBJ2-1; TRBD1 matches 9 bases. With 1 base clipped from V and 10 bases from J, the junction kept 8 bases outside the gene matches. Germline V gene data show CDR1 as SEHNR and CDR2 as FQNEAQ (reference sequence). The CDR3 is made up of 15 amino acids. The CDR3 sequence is CASSLVGQGSREQFF. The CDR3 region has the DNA TGTGCCAGCAGCTTAGTGGGACAGGGATCAAGGGAGCAGTTCTTC.

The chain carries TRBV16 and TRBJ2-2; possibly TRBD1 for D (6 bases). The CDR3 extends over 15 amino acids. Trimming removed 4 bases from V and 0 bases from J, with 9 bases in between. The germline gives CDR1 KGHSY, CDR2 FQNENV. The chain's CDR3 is CASSRDRTNTGELFF. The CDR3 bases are TGTGCCAGCAGCCGTGACAGGACGAACACCGGGGAGCTGTTTTTT.

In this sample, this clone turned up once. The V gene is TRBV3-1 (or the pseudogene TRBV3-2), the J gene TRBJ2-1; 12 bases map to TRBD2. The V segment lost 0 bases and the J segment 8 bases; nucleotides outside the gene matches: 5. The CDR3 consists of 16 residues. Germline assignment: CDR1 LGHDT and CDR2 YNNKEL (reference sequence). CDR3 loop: CASSQDLAGGVYEQFF. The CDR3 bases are TGTGCCAGCAGCCAAGATCTAGCGGGAGGGGTCTATGAGCAGTTCTTC.

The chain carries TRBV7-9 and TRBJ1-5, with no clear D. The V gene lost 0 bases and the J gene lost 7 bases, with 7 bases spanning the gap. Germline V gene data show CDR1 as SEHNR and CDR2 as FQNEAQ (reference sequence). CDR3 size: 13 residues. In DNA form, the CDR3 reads TGTGCCAGCAGCTTAGCAGGGCAACAGCCCCAGCATTTT. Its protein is CASSLAGQQPQHF.

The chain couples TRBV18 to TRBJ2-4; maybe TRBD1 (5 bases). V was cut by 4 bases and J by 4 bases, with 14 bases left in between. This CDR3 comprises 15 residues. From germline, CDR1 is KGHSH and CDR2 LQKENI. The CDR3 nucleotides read TGTGCCAGCTCACTTTTCGACAGTAATAAAAACATTCAGTACTTC. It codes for CASSLFDSNKNIQYF.

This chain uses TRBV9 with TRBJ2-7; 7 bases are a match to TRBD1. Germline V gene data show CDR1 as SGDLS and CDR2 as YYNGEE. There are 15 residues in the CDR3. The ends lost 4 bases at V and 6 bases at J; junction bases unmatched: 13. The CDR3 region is CASSPRSGGISEQYF. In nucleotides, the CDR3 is TGTGCCAGCAGCCCCCGGTCAGGGGGAATAAGCGAGCAGTACTTC.

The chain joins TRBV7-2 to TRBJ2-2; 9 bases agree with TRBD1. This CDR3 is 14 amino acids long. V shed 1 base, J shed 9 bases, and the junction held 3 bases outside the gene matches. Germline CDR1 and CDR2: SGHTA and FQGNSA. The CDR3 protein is CASSLDRGRWELFF. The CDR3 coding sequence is TGTGCCAGCAGCTTAGACAGGGGGCGGTGGGAGCTGTTTTTT.

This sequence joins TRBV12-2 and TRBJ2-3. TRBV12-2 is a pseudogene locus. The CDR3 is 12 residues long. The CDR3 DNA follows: TGTGCAAGTCTCGTAAAGACAGATACGCAGTATTTT. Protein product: CASLVKTDTQYF.

Written as DNA, the CDR3 is TGTGCCAGCAGCGTGGAACTCGGTAATTCACCCCTCCACTTT. Its translation is CASSVELGNSPLHF. V usage is TRBV9 and J usage is TRBJ1-6; D not certain. Trimming removed 2 bases from V and 6 bases from J, with 9 bases in between. CDR3 length equals 14 residues. CDR1 is SGDLS, CDR2 YYNGEE, per germline.

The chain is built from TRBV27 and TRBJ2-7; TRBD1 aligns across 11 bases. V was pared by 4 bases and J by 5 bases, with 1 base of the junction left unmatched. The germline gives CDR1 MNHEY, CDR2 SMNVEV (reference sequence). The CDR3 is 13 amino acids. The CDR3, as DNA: TGTGCCAGCAGTTGGACAGGGGGCAACGAGCAGTACTTC. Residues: CASSWTGGNEQYF.

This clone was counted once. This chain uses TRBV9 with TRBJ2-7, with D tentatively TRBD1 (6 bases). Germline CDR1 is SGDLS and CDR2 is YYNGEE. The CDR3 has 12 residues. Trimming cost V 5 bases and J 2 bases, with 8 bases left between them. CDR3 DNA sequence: TGTGCCAGCAGGGGGGACACCTACGAGCAGTACTTC. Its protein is CASRGDTYEQYF.

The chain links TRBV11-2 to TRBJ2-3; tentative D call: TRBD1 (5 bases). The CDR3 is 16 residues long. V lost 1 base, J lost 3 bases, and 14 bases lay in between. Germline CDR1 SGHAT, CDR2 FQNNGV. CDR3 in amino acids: CASSLAMTVRTDTQYF. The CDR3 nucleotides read TGTGCCAGCAGCTTAGCTATGACAGTTAGAACAGATACGCAGTATTTT.

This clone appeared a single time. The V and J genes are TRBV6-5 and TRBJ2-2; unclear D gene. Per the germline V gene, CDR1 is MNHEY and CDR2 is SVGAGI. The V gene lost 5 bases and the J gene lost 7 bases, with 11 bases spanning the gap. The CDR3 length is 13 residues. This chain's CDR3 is CASSILPGGELFF. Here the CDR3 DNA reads TGTGCCAGCAGTATATTGCCGGGCGGGGAGCTGTTTTTT.